One TCR beta chain is described in this entry. The CDR3 is 17 residues long. With 1 base clipped from V and 3 bases from J, the junction kept 9 bases outside the gene matches. CDR1 and CDR2 from the germline V gene are LGHNA and YNFKEQ. Authors' methods: Amplified reference gene primers provided the basis for estimating nucleated cell counts. The assay was immunoSEQ multiplex PCR, and TCRdb's table has in-frame clones only and misses some. D and trimming were read from the DNA, whereas the V and J calls and clone size are those reported in that table. Here the sample spans about 300,000 clones, 88% being singletons. The entry originates in a study of blood T cell repertoires in COVID-19. The wider study: The United States, Italy and Spain were the sources of the acute and convalescent COVID-19 samples. PBMCs, B-cell-depleted T cells, or T cells provided the cDNA or gDNA that made up the material.

The TCR comes from a man aged 18 to 35 with active or convalescent COVID-19. The sequenced sample was peripheral blood. The V gene is TRBV4-2, the J gene TRBJ2-5; 9 bases map to TRBD1. CDR3 in DNA: TGTGCCAGCAGCCAAGCAACCGGGACAGGGTGGAAAGAGACCCAGTACTTC. Protein: CASSQATGTGWKETQYF.